What follows are 5 T cell receptor beta chains derived from one specimen sequenced in a study of T cells after yellow fever vaccination. TCRdb re-called the 5' RACE reads with MiXCR, one entry per CDR3 protein. The table lists tens of thousands of distinct CDR3 sequences, approximately 7.7% of them singletons, with around 32% in the top ten. Sequenced here: CD8+ T cells sorted from PBMCs, sampled 4 to 6 days after the first yellow fever vaccination. Receptors originate from a man aged 18 to 29 who received the YFV17D yellow fever vaccine.

The J gene is TRBJ1-4, the V gene TRBV3-1; D call uncertain. This CDR3 spans 17 amino acids. V lost 1 base and J 0 bases, leaving 12 bases between the germline ends. Germline CDR1 and CDR2: LGHDT and YNNKEL (reference sequence). CDR3 DNA: TGTGCCAGCAGCCAAGGTCTGATGGTCGCAACTAATGAAAAACTGTTTTTT. Translating gives CASSQGLMVATNEKLFF.

This clonotype was picked up a small number of times. This rearrangement joins TRBV27 to TRBJ2-4; 9 bases map to TRBD2. Germline CDR1 and CDR2: MNHEY and SMNVEV (reference sequence). The CDR3 has 15 residues. V lost 5 bases, J lost 8 bases, and 10 bases stayed unmatched. The CDR3 here is CASSVPGLARDIQYF. The CDR3 region has the DNA TGTGCCAGCAGTGTGCCCGGACTAGCGCGGGACATTCAGTACTTC.

The chain recombines TRBV20-1 with TRBJ1-2; maybe TRBD1 (5 bases). The V end was cut by 4 bases, the J end by 3 bases, with 15 bases between. Germline CDR1 reads DFQATT; CDR2 reads SNEGSKA (reference sequence). The CDR3 spans 14 residues. The CDR3 spells CSAKPGLADYGYTF. The CDR3 DNA reads as TGCAGTGCTAAACCAGGGTTGGCCGACTATGGCTACACCTTC.

This clonotype turned up a few times. The chain combines TRBV27 with TRBJ1-2, with 8 bases matching TRBD1. The CDR3 covers 15 residues. The trim removed 5 bases at V and 4 bases at J, leaving 9 bases unmatched. CDR1 MNHEY and CDR2 SMNVEV come from the germline V gene (reference sequence). CDR3: CASSPRQGPVYGYTF. Here the CDR3 DNA reads TGTGCCAGCAGTCCCCGACAGGGGCCGGTCTATGGCTACACCTTC.

This clonotype was recorded a few times. The CDR3 bases are TGCGCCAGCAGCCAATTTCGGACCGCAAGCCTCTATGGCTACACCTTC. Translating gives CASSQFRTASLYGYTF. V is TRBV4-1 and J is TRBJ1-2; D uncertain. The germline gives CDR1 MGHRA, CDR2 YSYEKL. Trimming pared 2 bases from V and 4 bases from J, leaving 17 bases between. CDR3 size: 16 residues.